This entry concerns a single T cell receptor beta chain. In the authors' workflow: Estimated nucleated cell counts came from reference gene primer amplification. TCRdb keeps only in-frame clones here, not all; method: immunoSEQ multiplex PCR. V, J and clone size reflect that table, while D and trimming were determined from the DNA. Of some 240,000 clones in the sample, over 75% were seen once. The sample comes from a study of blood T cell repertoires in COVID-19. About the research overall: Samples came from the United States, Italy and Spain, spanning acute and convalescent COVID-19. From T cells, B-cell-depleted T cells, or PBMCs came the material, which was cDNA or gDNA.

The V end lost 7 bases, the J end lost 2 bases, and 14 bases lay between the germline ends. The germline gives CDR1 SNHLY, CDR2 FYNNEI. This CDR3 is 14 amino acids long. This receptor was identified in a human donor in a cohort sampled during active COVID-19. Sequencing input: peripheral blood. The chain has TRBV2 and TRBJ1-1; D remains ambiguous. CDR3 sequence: CASTQEAGNTEAFF. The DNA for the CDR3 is TGTGCCAGCACGCAGGAGGCGGGAAACACTGAAGCTTTCTTT. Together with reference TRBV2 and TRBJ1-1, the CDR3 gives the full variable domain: EPEVTQTPSHQVTQMGQEVILRCVPISNHLYFYWYRQILGQKVEFLVSFYNNEISEKSEIFDDQFSVERPDGSNFTLKIRSTKLEDSAMYFCASTQEAGNTEAFFGQGTRLTVV.